This T cell receptor beta chain was identified in a study of long-term antiretroviral therapy in people with HIV. Study outcomes and limitations: Collection spanned 2004 to 2017; ART regimens may be less effective than current ones.

As regards this clone: Its antigen is not identified.

At survey level, the immunoSEQ assay was run in its v3.0 version. Sequencing was designed to cover about 35,000-55,000 T-cell genomes in each sample. The table came from immunoSEQ multiplex PCR; TCRdb's copy has only in-frame clones and leaves some out. The table has some 20,000 clones, about three quarters seen once. Germline loops: CDR1 SNHLY, CDR2 FYNNEI. The CDR3 is 15 amino acids. V was clipped by 8 bases and J by 0 bases, with 14 bases between them. This clonotype was sampled from a woman in her thirties with HIV. The chain links TRBV2 to TRBJ1-3; tentatively, D is TRBD1 (5 bases). Sequencing used unsorted PBMCs, obtained 2.9 years after starting antiretroviral therapy. The CDR3 nucleotides are TGTGCCAGCTCACCAAACAGGCCCTCTGGAAACACCATATATTTT. The encoded protein is CASSPNRPSGNTIYF.